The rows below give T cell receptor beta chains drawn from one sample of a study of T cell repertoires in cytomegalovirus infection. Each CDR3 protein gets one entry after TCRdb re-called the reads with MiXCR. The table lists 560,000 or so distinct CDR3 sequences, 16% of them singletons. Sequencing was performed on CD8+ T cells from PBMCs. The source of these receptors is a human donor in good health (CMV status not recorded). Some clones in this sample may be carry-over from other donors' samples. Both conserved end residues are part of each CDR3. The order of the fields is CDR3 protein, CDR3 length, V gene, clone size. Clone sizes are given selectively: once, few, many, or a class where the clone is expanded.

CDR3: CATSDPWFGTGELFF
length: 15
V: TRBV24-1
size: few

CDR3: CASSAGYGAGSRNTEAFF
length: 18
V: TRBV7-2
size: many

CDR3: CASSLSIGGEGEKLFF
length: 16
V: TRBV27
size: few

CDR3: CASSSGEPTLANYGYTF
length: 17
V: TRBV7-9
size: many

CDR3: CASRAGRSYEQYF
length: 13
V: TRBV27
size: -

CDR3: CSAKNRYEQYF
length: 11
V: TRBV20-1
size: -

CDR3: CASRDQGELETQYF
length: 14
V: TRBV28
size: once

CDR3: CASSGGVNEQFF
length: 12
V: TRBV7-9
size: many

CDR3: CATFGLGELSYGYTF
length: 15
V: TRBV15
size: -

CDR3: CASSPQGVTGELFF
length: 14
V: TRBV5-1
size: -

CDR3: CASSPWTSGRSSYNEQFF
length: 18
V: TRBV28
size: -

CDR3: CATSRDGGRGETQYF
length: 15
V: TRBV15
size: many

CDR3: CATLSSGGAYLF
length: 12
V: TRBV15
size: -

CDR3: CASSAGQYYGYTF
length: 13
V: TRBV6-1
size: few

CDR3: CASRGMRPGELFF
length: 13
V: TRBV11-2
size: -

CDR3: CASSHRSGSKYEQYF
length: 15
V: TRBV7-6
size: many

CDR3: CASSFTNYEQYF
length: 12
V: TRBV28
size: many

CDR3: CASSGQGYSGNTIYF
length: 15
V: TRBV7-9
size: few

CDR3: CASSSRLQETQYF
length: 13
V: TRBV7-9
size: -

CDR3: CASSPLDRVSYNEQFF
length: 16
V: TRBV5-6
size: many

CDR3: CASLEETQYF
length: 10
V: TRBV2
size: many

CDR3: CASSKAGRAYNEQFF
length: 15
V: TRBV7-9
size: many

CDR3: CASSIVLAGYNEQFF
length: 15
V: TRBV19
size: many

CDR3: CASSLGQDDSNQPQHF
length: 16
V: TRBV5-1
size: many

CDR3: CASSVSPELAGDLDTQYF
length: 18
V: TRBV9
size: few

CDR3: CASSSRGPYEQFF
length: 13
V: TRBV7-3
size: few

CDR3: CASSLTEYSYDEQYF
length: 15
V: TRBV11-1
size: many

CDR3: CASSTPRSRGYEQYF
length: 15
V: TRBV19
size: -

CDR3: CASSYSAGNTIYF
length: 13
V: TRBV6-5
size: -

CDR3: CASSESGTGKDTQYF
length: 15
V: TRBV2
size: many

CDR3: CASSPGLAGGREQYF
length: 15
V: TRBV5-1
size: few

CDR3: CASSPSRGRNQPQHF
length: 15
V: TRBV27
size: few

CDR3: CASTRSEPKANTGELFF
length: 17
V: TRBV5-1
size: many

CDR3: CASSVASGKDEQYF
length: 14
V: TRBV6-1
size: many

CDR3: CASRAGGPSWGTESFF
length: 16
V: TRBV19
size: -

CDR3: CASSSGQGLAKNIQYF
length: 16
V: TRBV9
size: many

CDR3: CSAPGRDSYSYEQYF
length: 15
V: TRBV20-1
size: few

CDR3: CASSPPIPRGRSGNTIYF
length: 18
V: TRBV7-9
size: many

CDR3: CASTPLGGEGAADYGYTF
length: 18
V: TRBV19
size: many

CDR3: CASSPRTNQPQHF
length: 13
V: TRBV6-5
size: few

CDR3: CASSIQAGVAHEQYF
length: 15
V: TRBV7-8
size: many

CDR3: CASSSPGGLAGGRNEQFF
length: 18
V: TRBV7-9
size: many

CDR3: CASARGPGDTQYF
length: 13
V: TRBV27
size: many

CDR3: CASRSPPGQGSINEQFF
length: 17
V: TRBV7-9
size: many

CDR3: CASSHQKQGNQETQYF
length: 16
V: TRBV4-2
size: -

CDR3: CASSFFTGELFF
length: 12
V: TRBV27
size: -

CDR3: CASSQTVGENNEQFF
length: 15
V: TRBV14
size: many

CDR3: CSVEENEAFF
length: 10
V: TRBV29-1
size: -

CDR3: CASSLEASGYQETQYF
length: 16
V: TRBV7-6
size: many

CDR3: CASSPDRRVFF
length: 11
V: TRBV7-9
size: few

CDR3: CASSLAGYSYEQYF
length: 14
V: TRBV7-8
size: many

CDR3: CAISDGEGLAQFF
length: 13
V: TRBV10-3
size: few

CDR3: CSARDRGLAGDYEQFF
length: 16
V: TRBV20-1
size: -